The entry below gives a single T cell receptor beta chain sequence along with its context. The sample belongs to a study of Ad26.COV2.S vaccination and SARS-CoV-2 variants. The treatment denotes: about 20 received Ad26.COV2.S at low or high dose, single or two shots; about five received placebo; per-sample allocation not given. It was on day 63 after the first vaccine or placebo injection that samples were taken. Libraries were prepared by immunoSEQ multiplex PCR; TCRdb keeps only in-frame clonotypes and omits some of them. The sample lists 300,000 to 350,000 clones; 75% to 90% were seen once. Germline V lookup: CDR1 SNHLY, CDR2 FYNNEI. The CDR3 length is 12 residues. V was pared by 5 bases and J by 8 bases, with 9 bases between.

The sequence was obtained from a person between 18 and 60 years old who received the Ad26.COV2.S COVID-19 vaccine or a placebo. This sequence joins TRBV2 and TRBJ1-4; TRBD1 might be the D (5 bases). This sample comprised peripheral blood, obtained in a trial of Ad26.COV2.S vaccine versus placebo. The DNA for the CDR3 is TGTGCCAGCAGTCGGGACGAAGAAAAACTGTTTTTT. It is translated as CASSRDEEKLFF.